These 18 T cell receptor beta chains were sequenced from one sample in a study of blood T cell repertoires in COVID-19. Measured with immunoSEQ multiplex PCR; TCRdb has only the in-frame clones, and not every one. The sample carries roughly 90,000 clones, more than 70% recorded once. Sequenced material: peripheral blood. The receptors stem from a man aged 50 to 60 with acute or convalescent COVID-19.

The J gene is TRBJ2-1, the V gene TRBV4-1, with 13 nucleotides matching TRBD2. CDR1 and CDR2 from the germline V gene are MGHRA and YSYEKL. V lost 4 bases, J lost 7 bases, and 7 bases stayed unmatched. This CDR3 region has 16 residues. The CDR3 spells CASSRPGTSGDNEQFF. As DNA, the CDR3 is TGCGCCAGCAGCCGACCCGGGACTAGCGGGGATAATGAGCAGTTCTTC.

Here the CDR3 DNA reads TGTGCCAGCAGTTACTCGTTAACGGGTGGCTACACCTTC. Its protein is CASSYSLTGGYTF. The gene calls are TRBV6-6 and TRBJ1-2; unclear D gene. Germline CDR1 reads MNHNY; CDR2 reads SVGAGI (reference sequence). The CDR3 is 13 amino acids. V lost 0 bases and J 7 bases, leaving 9 bases between the germline ends.

This CDR3 is CASSSPAQSYEQYF. DNA for the CDR3: TGTGCCAGCAGCTCTCCCGCGCAATCCTACGAGCAGTACTTC. The V call is TRBV11-1, the J call TRBJ2-7; D uncertain. The CDR3 length is 14 residues. Germline V gene lookup returns CDR1 SGHAT and CDR2 FQDESV (reference sequence). The V and J ends lost 4 bases and 1 base respectively, with 11 bases between them.

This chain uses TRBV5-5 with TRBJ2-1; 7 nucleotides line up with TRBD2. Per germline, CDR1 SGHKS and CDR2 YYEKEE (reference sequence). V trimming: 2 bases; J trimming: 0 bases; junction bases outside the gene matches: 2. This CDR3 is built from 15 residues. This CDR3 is CASSFERDSYNEQFF. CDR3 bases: TGTGCCAGCAGCTTTGAGCGGGACTCCTACAATGAGCAGTTCTTC.

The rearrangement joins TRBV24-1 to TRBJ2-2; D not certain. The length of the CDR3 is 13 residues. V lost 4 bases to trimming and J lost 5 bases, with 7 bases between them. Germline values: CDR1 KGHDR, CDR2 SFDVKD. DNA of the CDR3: TGTGCCACCAGTGAGAAACTTACCGGGGAGCTGTTTTTT. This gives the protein CATSEKLTGELFF.

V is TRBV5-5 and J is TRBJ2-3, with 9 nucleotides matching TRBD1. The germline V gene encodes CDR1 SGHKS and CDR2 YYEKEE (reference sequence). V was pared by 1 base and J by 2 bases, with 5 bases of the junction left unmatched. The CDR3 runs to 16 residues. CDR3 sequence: CASSLWTGAYTDTQYF. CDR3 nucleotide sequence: TGTGCCAGCAGCTTGTGGACAGGGGCCTACACAGATACGCAGTATTTT.

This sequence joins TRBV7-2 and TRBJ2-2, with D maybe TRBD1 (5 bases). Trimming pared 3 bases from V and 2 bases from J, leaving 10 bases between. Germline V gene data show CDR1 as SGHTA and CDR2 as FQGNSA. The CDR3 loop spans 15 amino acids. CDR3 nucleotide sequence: TGTGCCAGCAGCTTGGGCAGGGCCAACACCGGGGAGCTGTTTTTT. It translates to CASSLGRANTGELFF.

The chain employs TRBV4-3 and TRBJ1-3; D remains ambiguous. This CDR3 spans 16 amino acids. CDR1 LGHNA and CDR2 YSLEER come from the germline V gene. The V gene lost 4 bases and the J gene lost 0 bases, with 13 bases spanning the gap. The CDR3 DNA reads TGCGCCAGCAGCCCTAGCAGTCAAGTCTCTGGAAACACCATATATTTT. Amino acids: CASSPSSQVSGNTIYF.

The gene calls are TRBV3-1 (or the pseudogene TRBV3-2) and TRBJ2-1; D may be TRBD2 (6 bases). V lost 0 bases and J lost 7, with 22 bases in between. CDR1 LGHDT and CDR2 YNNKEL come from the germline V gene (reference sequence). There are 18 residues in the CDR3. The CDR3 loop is CASSQEAPGTPRLNEQFF. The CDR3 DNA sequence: TGTGCCAGCAGCCAAGAAGCCCCCGGGACTCCACGACTAAATGAGCAGTTCTTC.

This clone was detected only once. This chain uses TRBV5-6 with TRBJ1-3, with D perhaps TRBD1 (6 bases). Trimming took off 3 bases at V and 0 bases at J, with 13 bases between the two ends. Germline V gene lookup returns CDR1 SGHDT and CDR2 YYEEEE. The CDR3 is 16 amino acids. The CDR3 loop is CASSWSGGFSGNTIYF. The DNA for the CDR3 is TGTGCCAGCAGCTGGTCGGGGGGCTTCTCTGGAAACACCATATATTTT. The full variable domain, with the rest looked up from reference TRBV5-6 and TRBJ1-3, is DAGVTQSPTHLIKTRGQQVTLRCSPKSGHDTVSWYQQALGQGPQFIFQYYEEEERQRGNFPDRFSGHQFPNYSSELNVNALLLGDSALYLCASSWSGGFSGNTIYFGEGSWLTVV.

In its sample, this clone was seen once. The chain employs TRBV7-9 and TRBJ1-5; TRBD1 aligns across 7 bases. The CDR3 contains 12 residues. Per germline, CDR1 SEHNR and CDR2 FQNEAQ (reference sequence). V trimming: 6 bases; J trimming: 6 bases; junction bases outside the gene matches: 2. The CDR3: CASSEGAQPQHF. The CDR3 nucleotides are TGTGCCAGCAGTGAGGGGGCTCAGCCCCAGCATTTT. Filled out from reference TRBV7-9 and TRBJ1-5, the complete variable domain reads DTGVSQNPRHKITKRGQNVTFRCDPISEHNRLYWYRQTLGQGPEFLTYFQNEAQLEKSRLLSDRFSAERPKGSFSTLEIQRTEQGDSAMYLCASSEGAQPQHFGDGTRLSIL.

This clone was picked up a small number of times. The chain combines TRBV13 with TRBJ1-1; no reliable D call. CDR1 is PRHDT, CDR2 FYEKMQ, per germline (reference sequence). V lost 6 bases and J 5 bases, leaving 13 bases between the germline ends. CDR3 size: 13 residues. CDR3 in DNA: TGTGCCAGCAGTCTGACTCGCGGGACTGAAGCTTTCTTT. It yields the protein CASSLTRGTEAFF.

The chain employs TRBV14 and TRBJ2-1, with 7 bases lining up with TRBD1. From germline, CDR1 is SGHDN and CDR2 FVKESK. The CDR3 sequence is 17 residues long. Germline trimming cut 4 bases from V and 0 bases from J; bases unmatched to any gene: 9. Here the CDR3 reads CASSPIGQVVSYNEQFF. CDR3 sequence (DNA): TGTGCCAGCAGCCCGATAGGACAGGTGGTCTCCTACAATGAGCAGTTCTTC. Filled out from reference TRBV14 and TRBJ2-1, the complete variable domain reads EAGVTQFPSHSVIEKGQTVTLRCDPISGHDNLYWYRRVMGKEIKFLLHFVKESKQDESGMPNNRFLAERTGGTYSTLKVQPAELEDSGVYFCASSPIGQVVSYNEQFFGPGTRLTVL.

This CDR3 is CASSPPGQGFEKLFF. CDR3 in DNA: TGTGCCAGCTCACCACCGGGACAGGGGTTCGAAAAACTGTTTTTT. The chain has TRBV18 and TRBJ1-4, with 10 bases matching TRBD1. The germline CDR1 and CDR2 sequences are KGHSH and LQKENI. Trimming cost V 0 bases and J 8 bases; bases outside gene matches: 3. CDR3 size: 15 residues.

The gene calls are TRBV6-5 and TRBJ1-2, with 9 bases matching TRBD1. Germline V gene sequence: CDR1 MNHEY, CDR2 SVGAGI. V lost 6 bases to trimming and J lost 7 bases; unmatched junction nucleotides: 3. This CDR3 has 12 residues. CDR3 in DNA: TGTGCCAGCAGACAGGGGGCTTTTGGCTACACCTTC. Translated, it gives CASRQGAFGYTF.

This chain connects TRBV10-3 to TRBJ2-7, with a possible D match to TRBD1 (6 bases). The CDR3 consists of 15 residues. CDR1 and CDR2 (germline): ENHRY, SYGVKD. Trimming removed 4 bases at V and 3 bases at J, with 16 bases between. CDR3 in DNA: TGTGCCATCAGTGCACATCAGGGGAAGAGCTACGAGCAGTACTTC. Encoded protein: CAISAHQGKSYEQYF.

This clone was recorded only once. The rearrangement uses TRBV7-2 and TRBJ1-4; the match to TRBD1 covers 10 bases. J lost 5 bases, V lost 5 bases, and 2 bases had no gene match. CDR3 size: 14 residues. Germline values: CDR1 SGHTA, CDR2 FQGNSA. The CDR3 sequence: CASSPDRGNEKLFF. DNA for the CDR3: TGTGCCAGCAGCCCGGACAGGGGGAATGAAAAACTGTTTTTT.

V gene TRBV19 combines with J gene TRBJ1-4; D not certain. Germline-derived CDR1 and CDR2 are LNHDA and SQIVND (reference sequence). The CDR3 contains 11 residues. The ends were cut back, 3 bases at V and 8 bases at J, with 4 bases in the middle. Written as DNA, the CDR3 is TGTGCCAGTAGTATCGGGGAAAAACTGTTTTTT. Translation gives CASSIGEKLFF.